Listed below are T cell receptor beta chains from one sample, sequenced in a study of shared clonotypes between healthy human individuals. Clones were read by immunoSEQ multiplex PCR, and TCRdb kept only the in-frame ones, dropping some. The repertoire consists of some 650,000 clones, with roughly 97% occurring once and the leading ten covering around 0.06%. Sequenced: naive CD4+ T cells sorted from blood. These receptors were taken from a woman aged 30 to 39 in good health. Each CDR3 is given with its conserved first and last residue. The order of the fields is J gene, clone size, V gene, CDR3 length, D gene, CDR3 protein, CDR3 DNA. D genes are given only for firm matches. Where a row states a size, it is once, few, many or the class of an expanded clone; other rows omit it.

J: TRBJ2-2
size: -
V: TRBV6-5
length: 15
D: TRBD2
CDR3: CASSRTSGKTGELFF
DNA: TGTGCCAGCAGCAGGACTAGCGGGAAAACCGGGGAGCTGTTTTTT

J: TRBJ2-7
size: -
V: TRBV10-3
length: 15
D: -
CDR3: CAITRKGGSSYEQYF
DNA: TGTGCCATCACACGCAAAGGGGGGAGCTCCTACGAGCAGTACTTC

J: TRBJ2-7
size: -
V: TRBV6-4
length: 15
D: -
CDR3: CASNDRAFRGYEQYF
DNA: TGTGCCAGCAACGATCGAGCTTTCCGGGGCTACGAGCAGTACTTC

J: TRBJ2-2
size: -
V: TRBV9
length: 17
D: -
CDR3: CASTFAPTSPNTGELFF
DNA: TGTGCCAGCACCTTCGCCCCCACTAGCCCGAACACCGGGGAGCTGTTTTTT

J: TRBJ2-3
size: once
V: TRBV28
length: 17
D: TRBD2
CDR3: CASSLPQAGANTDTQYF
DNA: TGTGCCAGCAGTTTACCCCAAGCGGGAGCAAACACAGATACGCAGTATTTT

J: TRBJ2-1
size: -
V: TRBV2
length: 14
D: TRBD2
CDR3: CASSLSGSPNEQFF
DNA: TGTGCCAGCAGTTTAAGCGGGAGCCCCAATGAGCAGTTCTTC

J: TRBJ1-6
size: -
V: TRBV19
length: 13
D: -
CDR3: CAHTRGMNSPLHF
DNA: TGTGCCCACACGCGGGGTATGAATTCACCCCTCCACTTT

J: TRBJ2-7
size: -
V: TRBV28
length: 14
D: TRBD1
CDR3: CASRPEGTGYEQYF
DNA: TGTGCCAGCAGACCGGAGGGGACAGGATACGAGCAGTACTTC

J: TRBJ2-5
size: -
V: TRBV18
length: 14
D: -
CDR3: CASSPPTVLGTQYF
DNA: TGTGCCAGCTCACCACCGACCGTTTTGGGGACCCAGTACTTC

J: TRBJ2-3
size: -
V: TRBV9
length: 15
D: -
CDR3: CASSGSGTSTDTQYF
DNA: TGTGCCAGCAGCGGTAGCGGAACTAGCACAGATACGCAGTATTTT

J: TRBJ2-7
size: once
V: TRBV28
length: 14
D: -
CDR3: CASSLSGGNYEQYF
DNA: TGTGCCAGCAGTTTATCCGGGGGCAACTACGAGCAGTACTTC

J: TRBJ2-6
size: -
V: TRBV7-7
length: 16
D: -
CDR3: CASSQRTSSGASVLTF
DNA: TGTGCCAGCAGCCAAAGGACAAGCTCTGGGGCCAGCGTCCTGACTTTC

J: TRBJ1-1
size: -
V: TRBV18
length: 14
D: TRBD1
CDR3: CASSRDRGGTEAFF
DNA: TGTGCCAGCTCACGGGACAGGGGGGGCACTGAAGCTTTCTTT

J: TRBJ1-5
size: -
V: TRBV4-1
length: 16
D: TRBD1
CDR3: CASSQGDRLFNQPQHF
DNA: TGCGCCAGCAGCCAAGGGGACAGACTTTTCAATCAGCCCCAGCATTTT

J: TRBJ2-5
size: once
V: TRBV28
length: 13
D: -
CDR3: CASSRGSQETQYF
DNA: TGTGCCAGCAGCCGTGGTTCTCAAGAGACCCAGTACTTC

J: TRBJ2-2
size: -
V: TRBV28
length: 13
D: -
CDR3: CASSWLNTGELFF
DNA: TGTGCCAGCAGTTGGCTGAACACCGGGGAGCTGTTTTTT

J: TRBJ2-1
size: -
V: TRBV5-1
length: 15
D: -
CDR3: CASSLIGNSYNEQFF
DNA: TGCGCCAGCAGCTTAATCGGGAACTCCTACAATGAGCAGTTCTTC

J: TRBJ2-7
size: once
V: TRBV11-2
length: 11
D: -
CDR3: CASSPSYEQYF
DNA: TGTGCCAGCAGCCCCTCTTACGAGCAGTACTTC

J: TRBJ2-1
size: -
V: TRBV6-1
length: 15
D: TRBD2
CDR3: CASSWSGRNYNEQFF
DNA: TGTGCCAGCAGTTGGAGCGGGAGGAATTACAATGAGCAGTTCTTC

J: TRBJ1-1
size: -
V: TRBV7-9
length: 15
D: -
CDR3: CASSFGSALNTEAFF
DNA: TGTGCCAGCAGCTTTGGGTCAGCGCTTAACACTGAAGCTTTCTTT

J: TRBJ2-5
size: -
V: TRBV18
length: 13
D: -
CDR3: CASSLTQQETQYF
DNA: TGTGCCAGCTCACTGACACAGCAAGAGACCCAGTACTTC

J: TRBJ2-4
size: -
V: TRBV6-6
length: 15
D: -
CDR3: CASGGGGGAKNIQYF
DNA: TGTGCCAGCGGGGGAGGGGGTGGCGCCAAAAACATTCAGTACTTC

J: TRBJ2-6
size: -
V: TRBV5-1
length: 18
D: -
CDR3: CASSLIPDMGSGANVLTF
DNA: TGCGCCAGCAGCTTGATCCCCGACATGGGCTCGGGGGCCAACGTCCTGACTTTC

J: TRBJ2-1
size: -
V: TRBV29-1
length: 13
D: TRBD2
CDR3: CSVDTSGTHEQFF
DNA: TGCAGCGTTGATACTAGCGGGACCCACGAGCAGTTCTTC

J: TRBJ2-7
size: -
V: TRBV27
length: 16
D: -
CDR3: CASSSRMLLSRGEQYF
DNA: TGTGCCAGCAGTTCCCGGATGCTTTTGAGCCGCGGCGAGCAGTACTTC

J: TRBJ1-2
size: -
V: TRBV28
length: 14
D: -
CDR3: CASSLRTAANGYTF
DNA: TGTGCCAGCAGTCTTAGGACGGCAGCAAATGGCTACACCTTC

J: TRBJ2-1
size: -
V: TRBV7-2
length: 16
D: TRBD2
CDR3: CASSLGLAGKYNEQFF
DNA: TGTGCCAGCAGCTTAGGGCTAGCGGGAAAATACAATGAGCAGTTCTTC

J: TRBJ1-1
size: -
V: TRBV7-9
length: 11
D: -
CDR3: CASSSDREAFF
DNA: TGTGCCAGCAGCTCAGACAGGGAAGCTTTCTTT

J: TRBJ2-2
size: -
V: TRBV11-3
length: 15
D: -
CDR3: CASSDSRGNTGELFF
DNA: TGTGCCAGCAGCGATAGCAGGGGCAACACCGGGGAGCTGTTTTTT

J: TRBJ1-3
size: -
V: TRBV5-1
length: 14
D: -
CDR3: CASSLGDNGNTIYF
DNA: TGCGCCAGCAGCTTAGGGGACAACGGAAACACCATATATTTT

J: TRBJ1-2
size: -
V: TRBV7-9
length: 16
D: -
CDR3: CASSLANSFSNYGYTF
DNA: TGTGCCAGCAGCTTAGCCAACAGCTTCTCCAACTATGGCTACACCTTC

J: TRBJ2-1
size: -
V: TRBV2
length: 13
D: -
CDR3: CASTSSSYNEQFF
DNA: TGTGCCAGCACGTCCAGCTCCTACAATGAGCAGTTCTTC

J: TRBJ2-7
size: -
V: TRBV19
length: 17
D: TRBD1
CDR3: CASSTTWTGDHSYEQYF
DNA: TGTGCCAGTAGTACCACGTGGACAGGGGACCACTCCTACGAGCAGTACTTC

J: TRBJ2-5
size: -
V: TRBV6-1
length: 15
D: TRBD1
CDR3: CASSFQQGWGETQYF
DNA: TGTGCCAGCAGTTTCCAACAGGGGTGGGGGGAGACCCAGTACTTC

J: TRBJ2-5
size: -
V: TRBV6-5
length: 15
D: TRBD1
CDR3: CASSTRDRGRETQYF
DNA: TGTGCCAGCAGTACTCGGGACAGGGGTCGGGAGACCCAGTACTTC

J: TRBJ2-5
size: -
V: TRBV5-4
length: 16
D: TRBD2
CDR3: CASSHGTSVIQETQYF
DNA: TGTGCCAGCAGCCACGGGACTAGCGTGATCCAAGAGACCCAGTACTTC

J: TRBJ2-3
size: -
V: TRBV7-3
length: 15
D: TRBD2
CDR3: CASTPGLAGGGTQYF
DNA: TGTGCCAGCACCCCGGGACTAGCGGGAGGGGGTACGCAGTATTTT

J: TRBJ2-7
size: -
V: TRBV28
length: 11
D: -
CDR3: CASNLGHEQYF
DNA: TGTGCCAGCAACTTAGGCCACGAGCAGTACTTC

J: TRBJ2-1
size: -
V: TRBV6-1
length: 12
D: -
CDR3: CASSQPYNEQFF
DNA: TGTGCCAGCAGCCAGCCCTACAATGAGCAGTTCTTC

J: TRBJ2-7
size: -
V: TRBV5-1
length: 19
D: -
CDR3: CASSVGYFPRAQSGDEQYF
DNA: TGCGCCAGCAGCGTTGGTTACTTCCCTCGTGCGCAGTCCGGCGACGAGCAGTACTTC

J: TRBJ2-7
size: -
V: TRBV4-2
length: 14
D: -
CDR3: CASSQAHLGYEQYF
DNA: TGTGCCAGCAGCCAAGCCCATCTAGGGTACGAGCAGTACTTC

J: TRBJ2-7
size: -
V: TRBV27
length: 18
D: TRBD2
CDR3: CASSPRLAGGMGTYEQYF
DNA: TGTGCCAGCAGCCCCCGACTAGCGGGAGGGATGGGGACCTACGAGCAGTACTTC

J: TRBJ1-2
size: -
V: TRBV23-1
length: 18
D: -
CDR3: CASSQSIWFPGAINGYTF
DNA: TGCGCCAGCAGTCAATCTATTTGGTTCCCGGGGGCGATTAATGGCTACACCTTC

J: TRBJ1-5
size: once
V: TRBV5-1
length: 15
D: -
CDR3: CASSPPGRGNQPQHF
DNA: TGCGCCAGCAGCCCCCCTGGACGGGGGAATCAGCCCCAGCATTTT

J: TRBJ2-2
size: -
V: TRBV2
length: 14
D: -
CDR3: CASSDWGNTGELFF
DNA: TGTGCCAGCAGTGATTGGGGGAACACCGGGGAGCTGTTTTTT

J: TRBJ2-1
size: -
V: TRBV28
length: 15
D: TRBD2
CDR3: CASSLSGGGNNEQFF
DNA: TGTGCCAGCAGTTTATCGGGCGGGGGAAACAATGAGCAGTTCTTC

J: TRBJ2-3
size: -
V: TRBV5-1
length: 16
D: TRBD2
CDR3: CASSPRGAGAGDTQYF
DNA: TGCGCCAGCAGCCCCCGGGGTGCGGGAGCGGGAGATACGCAGTATTTT

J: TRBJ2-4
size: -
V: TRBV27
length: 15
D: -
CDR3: CASSQGPEAKNIQYF
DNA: TGTGCCAGCTCTCAGGGCCCGGAAGCCAAAAACATTCAGTACTTC

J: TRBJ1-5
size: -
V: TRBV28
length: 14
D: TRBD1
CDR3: CASSSHTGDQPQHF
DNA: TGTGCCAGCAGTTCCCACACAGGGGATCAGCCCCAGCATTTT

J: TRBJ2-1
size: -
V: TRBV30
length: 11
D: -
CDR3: CAFRSYNEQFF
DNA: TGTGCCTTCCGTTCCTACAATGAGCAGTTCTTC

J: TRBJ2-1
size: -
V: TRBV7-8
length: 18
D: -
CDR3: CASSSTGRGGIRPNEQFF
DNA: TGTGCCAGCAGCTCAACCGGCCGGGGCGGGATACGTCCCAATGAGCAGTTCTTC

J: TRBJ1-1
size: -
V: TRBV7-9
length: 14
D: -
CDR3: CASRLGGRTSEAFF
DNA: TGTGCCAGCAGGTTGGGTGGCAGGACCAGTGAAGCTTTCTTT

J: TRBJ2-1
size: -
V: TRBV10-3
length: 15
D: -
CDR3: CAISATGPTYNEQFF
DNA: TGTGCCATCAGTGCCACAGGGCCCACCTACAATGAGCAGTTCTTC

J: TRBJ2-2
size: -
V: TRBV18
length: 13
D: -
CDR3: CASSPPNTGELFF
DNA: TGTGCCAGCTCACCCCCGAACACCGGGGAGCTGTTTTTT

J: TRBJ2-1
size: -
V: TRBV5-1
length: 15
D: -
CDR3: CASSLDGGLYNEQFF
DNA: TGCGCCAGCAGCTTGGATGGCGGCCTCTACAATGAGCAGTTCTTC

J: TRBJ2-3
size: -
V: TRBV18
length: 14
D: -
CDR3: CASSPGIRADTQYF
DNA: TGTGCCAGCTCACCAGGCATTAGGGCAGATACGCAGTATTTT

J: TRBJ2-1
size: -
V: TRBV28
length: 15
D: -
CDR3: CASLSGGGTFDEQFF
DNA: TGTGCCAGCCTGAGTGGAGGGGGAACCTTCGATGAGCAGTTCTTC

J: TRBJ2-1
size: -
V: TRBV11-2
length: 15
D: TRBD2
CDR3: CASSSRAGGFNEQFF
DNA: TGTGCCAGCAGCTCCCGGGCGGGAGGGTTCAATGAGCAGTTCTTC

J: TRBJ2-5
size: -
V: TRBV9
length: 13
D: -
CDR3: CASSVAQGETQYF
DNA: TGTGCCAGCAGCGTAGCTCAGGGGGAGACCCAGTACTTC

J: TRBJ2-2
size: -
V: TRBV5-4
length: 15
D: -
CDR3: CASSFRTPNTGELFF
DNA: TGTGCCAGCAGCTTTCGGACTCCTAACACCGGGGAGCTGTTTTTT